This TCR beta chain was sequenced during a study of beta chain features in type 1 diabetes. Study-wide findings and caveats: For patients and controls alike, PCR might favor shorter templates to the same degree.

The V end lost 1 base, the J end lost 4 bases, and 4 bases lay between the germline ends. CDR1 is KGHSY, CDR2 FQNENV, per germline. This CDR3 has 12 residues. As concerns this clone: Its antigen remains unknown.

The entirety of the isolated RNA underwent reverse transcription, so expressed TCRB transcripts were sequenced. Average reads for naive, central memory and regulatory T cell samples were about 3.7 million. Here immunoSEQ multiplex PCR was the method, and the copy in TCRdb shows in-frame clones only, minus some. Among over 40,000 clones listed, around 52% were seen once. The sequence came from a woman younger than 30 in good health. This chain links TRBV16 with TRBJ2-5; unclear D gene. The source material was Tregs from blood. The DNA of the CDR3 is TGTGCCAGCAGCCAATTCATAGAGACCCAGTACTTC. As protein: CASSQFIETQYF.